This T cell receptor (beta chain) was identified in a study of cytomegalovirus exposure and HLA in healthy donors. Vbeta (60) and Jbeta (13) primers were used in the PCR. TCRdb keeps only in-frame clones here, not all; method: immunoSEQ multiplex PCR. The sample yields around 190,000 clones, about 88% seen once. Germline assignment: CDR1 SGHAT and CDR2 FQNNGV. Deletions cut 7 bases from V and 0 bases from J, with 24 bases between. The CDR3 contains 19 residues. Sequencing was performed on PBMCs. The TCR originated in a woman aged 30 to 39 in good health and CMV-seronegative. The chain employs TRBV11-2 and TRBJ2-2; D possibly corresponds to TRBD1 (6 bases). CDR3 loop: CASIRSFPSRGSNTGELFF. CDR3 DNA sequence: TGTGCCAGCATAAGGAGTTTCCCAAGCAGGGGATCGAACACCGGGGAGCTGTTTTTT. Complete variable domain (other parts from reference TRBV11-2 and TRBJ2-2): EAGVAQSPRYKIIEKRQSVAFWCNPISGHATLYWYQQILGQGPKLLIQFQNNGVVDDSQLPKDRFSAERLKGVDSTLKIQPAKLEDSAVYLCASIRSFPSRGSNTGELFFGEGSRLTVL.